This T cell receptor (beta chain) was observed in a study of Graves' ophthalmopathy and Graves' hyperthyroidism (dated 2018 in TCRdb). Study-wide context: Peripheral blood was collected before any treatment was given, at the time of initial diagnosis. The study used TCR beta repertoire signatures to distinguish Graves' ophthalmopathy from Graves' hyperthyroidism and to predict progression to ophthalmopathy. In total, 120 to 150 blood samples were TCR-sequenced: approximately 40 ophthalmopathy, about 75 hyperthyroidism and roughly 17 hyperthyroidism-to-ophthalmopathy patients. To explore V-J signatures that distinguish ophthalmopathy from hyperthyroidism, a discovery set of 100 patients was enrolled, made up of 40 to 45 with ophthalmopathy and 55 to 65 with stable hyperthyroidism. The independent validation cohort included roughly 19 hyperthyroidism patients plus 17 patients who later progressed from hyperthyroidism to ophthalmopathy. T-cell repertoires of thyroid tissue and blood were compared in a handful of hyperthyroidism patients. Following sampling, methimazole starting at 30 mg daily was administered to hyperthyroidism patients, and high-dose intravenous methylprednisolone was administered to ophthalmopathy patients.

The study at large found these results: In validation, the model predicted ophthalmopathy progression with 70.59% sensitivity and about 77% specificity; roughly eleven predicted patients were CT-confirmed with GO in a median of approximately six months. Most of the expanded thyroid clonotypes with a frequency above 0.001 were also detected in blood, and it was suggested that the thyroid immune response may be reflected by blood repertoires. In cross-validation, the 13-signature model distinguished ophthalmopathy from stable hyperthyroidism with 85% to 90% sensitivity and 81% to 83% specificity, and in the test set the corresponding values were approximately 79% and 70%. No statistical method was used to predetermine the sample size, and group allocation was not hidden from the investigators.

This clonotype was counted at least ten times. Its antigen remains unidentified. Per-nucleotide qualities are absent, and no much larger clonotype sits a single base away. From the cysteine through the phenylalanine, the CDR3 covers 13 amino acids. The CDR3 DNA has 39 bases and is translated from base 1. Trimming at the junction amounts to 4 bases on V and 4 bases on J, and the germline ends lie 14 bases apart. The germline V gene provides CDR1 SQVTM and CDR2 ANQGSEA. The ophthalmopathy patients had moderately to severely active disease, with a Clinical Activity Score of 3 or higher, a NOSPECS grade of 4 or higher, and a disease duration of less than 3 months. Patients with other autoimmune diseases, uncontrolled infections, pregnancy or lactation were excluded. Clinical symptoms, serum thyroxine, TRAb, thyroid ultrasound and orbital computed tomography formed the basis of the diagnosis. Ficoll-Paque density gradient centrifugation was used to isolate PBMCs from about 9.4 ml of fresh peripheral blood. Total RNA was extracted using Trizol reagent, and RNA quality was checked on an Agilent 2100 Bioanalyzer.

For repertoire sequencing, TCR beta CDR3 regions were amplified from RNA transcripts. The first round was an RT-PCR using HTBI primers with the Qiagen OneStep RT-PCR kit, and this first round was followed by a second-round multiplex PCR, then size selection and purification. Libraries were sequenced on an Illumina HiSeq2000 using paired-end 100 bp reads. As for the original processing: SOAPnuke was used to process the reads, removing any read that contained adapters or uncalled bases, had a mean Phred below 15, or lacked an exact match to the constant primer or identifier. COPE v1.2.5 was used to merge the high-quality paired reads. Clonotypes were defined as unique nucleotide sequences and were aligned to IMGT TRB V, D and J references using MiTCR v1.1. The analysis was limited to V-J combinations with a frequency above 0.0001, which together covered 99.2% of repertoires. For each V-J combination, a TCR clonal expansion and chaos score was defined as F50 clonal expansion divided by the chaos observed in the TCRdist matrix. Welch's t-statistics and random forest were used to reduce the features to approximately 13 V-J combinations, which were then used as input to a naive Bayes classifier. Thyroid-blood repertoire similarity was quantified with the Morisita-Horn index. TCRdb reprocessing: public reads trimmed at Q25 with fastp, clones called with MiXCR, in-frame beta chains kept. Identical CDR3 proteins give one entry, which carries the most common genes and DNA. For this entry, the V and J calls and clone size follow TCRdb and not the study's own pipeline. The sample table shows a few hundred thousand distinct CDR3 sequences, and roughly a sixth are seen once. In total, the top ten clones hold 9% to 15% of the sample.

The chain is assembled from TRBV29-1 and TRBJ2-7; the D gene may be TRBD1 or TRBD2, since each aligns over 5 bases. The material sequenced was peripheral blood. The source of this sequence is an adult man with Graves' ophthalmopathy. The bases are TGCAGCGTTGTTGGGGGAGAAGGGTACGAGCAGTACTTC. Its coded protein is CSVVGGEGYEQYF.